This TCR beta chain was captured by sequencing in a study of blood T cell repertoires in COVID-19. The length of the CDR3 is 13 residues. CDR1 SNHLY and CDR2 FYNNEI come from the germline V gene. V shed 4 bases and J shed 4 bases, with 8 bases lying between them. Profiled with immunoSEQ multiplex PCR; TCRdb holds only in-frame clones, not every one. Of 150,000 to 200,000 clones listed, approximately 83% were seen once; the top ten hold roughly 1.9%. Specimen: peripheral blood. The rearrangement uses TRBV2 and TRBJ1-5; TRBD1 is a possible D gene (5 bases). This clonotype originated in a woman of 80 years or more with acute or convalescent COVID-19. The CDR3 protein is CASSGQLNQPQHF. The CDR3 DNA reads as TGTGCCAGCAGTGGACAGTTAAATCAGCCCCAGCATTTT.